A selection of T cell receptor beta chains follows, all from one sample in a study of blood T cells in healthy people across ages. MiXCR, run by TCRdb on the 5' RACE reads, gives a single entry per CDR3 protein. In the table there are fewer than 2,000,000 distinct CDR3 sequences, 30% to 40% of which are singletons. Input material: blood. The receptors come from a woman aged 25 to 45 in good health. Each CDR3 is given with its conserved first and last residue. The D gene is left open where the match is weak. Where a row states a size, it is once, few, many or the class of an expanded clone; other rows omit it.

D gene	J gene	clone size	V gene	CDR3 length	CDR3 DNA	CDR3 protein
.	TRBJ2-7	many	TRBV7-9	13	TGTGCCAGCGTCGGAGTCTCCTCCTACGAGCAGTACTTC	CASVGVSSYEQYF
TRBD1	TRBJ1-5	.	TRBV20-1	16	TGCAGTGCTAGGGACCTACAGGGGGCCGCCGGGCAGCCCCAGCATTTT	CSARDLQGAAGQPQHF
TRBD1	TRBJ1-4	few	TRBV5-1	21	TGCGCCAGCAGCGTGGACCGTTCAGAGATGGACCGGGACAGCACTAATGAAAAACTGTTTTTT	CASSVDRSEMDRDSTNEKLFF
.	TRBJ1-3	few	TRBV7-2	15	TGTGCCAGCAGCTTATTACCATCCTCTGGAAACACCATATATTTT	CASSLLPSSGNTIYF
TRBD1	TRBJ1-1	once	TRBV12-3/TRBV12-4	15	TGTGCCAGCACCAGAGGACAGGGCGGTGAGACTGAAGCTTTCTTT	CASTRGQGGETEAFF
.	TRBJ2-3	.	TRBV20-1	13	TGCAGTGCTAGTAGCCTCGTGGGCGATACGCAGTATTTT	CSASSLVGDTQYF
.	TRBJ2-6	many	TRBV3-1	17	TGTGCCAGCAGCCAAGGACAGGATGTCTCTGGGGCCAACGTCCTGACTTTC	CASSQGQDVSGANVLTF
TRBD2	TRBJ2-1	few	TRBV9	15	TGTGCCAGCAGCGGTCGTAGCGGGAGGGAGGATGAGCAGTTCTTC	CASSGRSGREDEQFF
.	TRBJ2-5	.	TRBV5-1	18	TGCGCCAGCAGCTTGGGAGCGGCTGACGGGGGCCCCCAAGGGACCCAGTACTTC	CASSLGAADGGPQGTQYF
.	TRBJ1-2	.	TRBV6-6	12	TGTGCCAGCAGTTCAGGGTTTACTGGCTACACCTTC	CASSSGFTGYTF
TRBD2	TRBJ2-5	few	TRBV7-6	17	TGTGCCAGCAGCCCCCCACCGCGGACTAGCGGCCAAGAGACCCAGTACTTC	CASSPPPRTSGQETQYF
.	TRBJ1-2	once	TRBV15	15	TGTGCCACCAGCAGGGCTCCAGGGCCCTACTATGGCTACACCTTC	CATSRAPGPYYGYTF
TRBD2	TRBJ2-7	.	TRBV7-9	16	TGTGCCAGCAGCGCTCCGCGGGGGGCGGTCTCCTACGAGCAGTACTTC	CASSAPRGAVSYEQYF
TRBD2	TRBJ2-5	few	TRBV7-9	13	TGTGCCAGCCTAGCGGGGGGGATTGAGACCCAGTACTTC	CASLAGGIETQYF
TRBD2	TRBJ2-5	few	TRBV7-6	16	TGTGCCAGCAGCTTAGCACTGACTAGCGGACGAGAGACCCAGTACTTC	CASSLALTSGRETQYF
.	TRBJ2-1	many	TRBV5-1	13	TGCGCCAGCAGCTTCGAGATTTACAATGAGCAGTTCTTC	CASSFEIYNEQFF
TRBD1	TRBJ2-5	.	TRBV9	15	TGTGCCAGCAGCGTAGACCCAGGGGGACAAGAGACCCAGTACTTC	CASSVDPGGQETQYF
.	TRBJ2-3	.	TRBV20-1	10	TGCAGTGCTGTCCTAGATACGCAGTATTTT	CSAVLDTQYF
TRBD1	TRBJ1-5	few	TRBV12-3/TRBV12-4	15	TGTGCCAGCAGTCCGGACAGGGTGAGCAATCAGCCCCAGCATTTT	CASSPDRVSNQPQHF
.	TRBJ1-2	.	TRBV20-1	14	TGCAGTGCTCCTGACAGCCGTGGCTACTATGGCTACACCTTC	CSAPDSRGYYGYTF
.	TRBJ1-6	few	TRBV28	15	TGTGCCAGCAGGCAGGGGTCCTCCTATAATTCACCCCTCCACTTT	CASRQGSSYNSPLHF
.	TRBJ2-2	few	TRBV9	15	TGTGCCAGCAGCGTAGAAGGACTCTCCACCGGGGAGCTGTTTTTT	CASSVEGLSTGELFF
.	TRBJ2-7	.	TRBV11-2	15	TGTGCCAGCAGCTTAGGGGCCAAAGGGGTATACGAGCAGTACTTC	CASSLGAKGVYEQYF
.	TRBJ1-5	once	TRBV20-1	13	TGCAGTGCCCGAGGTGGCGAAAATCGGCCCCAGCATTTT	CSARGGENRPQHF
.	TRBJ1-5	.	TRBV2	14	TGTGCCAGCAGTGAACGCAGGGGCCCGGTGCCCCAGCATTTT	CASSERRGPVPQHF
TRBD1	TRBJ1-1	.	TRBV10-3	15	TGTGCCACCCTAGGGACAGGGGGCTCGAACACTGAAGCTTTCTTT	CATLGTGGSNTEAFF
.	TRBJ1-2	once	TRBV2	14	TGTGCCAGCAGTGAGACCCTGGCGAACTATGGCTACACCTTC	CASSETLANYGYTF
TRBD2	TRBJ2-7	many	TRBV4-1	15	TGCGCCAGCAGCCCCGGACTAGCGGTCCGCTACGAGCAGTACTTC	CASSPGLAVRYEQYF
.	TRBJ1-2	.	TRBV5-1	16	TGCGCCAGCAGCTTGGCCAGTAGATCAAACAACTATGGCTACACCTTC	CASSLASRSNNYGYTF
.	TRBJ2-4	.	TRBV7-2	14	TGTGCCAGCAGCTTAGTGTCAGGGGGGGACAAGCAGTACTTC	CASSLVSGGDKQYF
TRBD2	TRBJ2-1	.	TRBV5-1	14	TGCGCCAGCAGGACTAGCGGGGGGTTCGATGAGCAGTTCTTC	CASRTSGGFDEQFF
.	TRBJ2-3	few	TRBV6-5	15	TGTGCCAGCAGAAGGGACTTTCAAGGAGCAGATACGCAGTATTTT	CASRRDFQGADTQYF
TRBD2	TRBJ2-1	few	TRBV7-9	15	TGTGCCAGCAGTCAACTAGCGGGAGTTTTTAATGAGCAGTTCTTC	CASSQLAGVFNEQFF
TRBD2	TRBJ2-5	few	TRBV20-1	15	TGCAGTGCTTCGCCTAGCGGGACTGGATCACAGACCCAGTACTTC	CSASPSGTGSQTQYF
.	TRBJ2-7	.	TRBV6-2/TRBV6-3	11	TGTGCCAGCCCCCCCCACTACGAGCAGTACTTC	CASPPHYEQYF
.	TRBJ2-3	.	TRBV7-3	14	TGTGCCAGCAGCTTACCAGGAGGGGCAGATACGCAGTATTTT	CASSLPGGADTQYF
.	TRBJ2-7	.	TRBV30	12	TGTGCCTGGAGTTCTTCCCGGGACACTAAGTACTTC	CAWSSSRDTKYF
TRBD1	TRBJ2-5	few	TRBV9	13	TGTGCCAGCAGGGGACAGGGTCACTCGACCCAGTACTTC	CASRGQGHSTQYF
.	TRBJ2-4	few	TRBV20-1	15	TGCAGTGCTAGAGATGTCAGCTCAGCCAAAAACATTCAGTACTTC	CSARDVSSAKNIQYF
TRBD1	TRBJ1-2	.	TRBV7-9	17	TGTGCCAGCAGCTTAGCGGGACAGGTCTTGGGGTACTATGGCTACACCTTC	CASSLAGQVLGYYGYTF
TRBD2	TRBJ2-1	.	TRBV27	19	TGTGCCAGCAGCCAGGGACTAGCGGGACATAGGAGCTCCTACAATGAGCAGTGCTTC	CASSQGLAGHRSSYNEQCF
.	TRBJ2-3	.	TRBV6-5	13	TGTGCCAGCGGGTCCCGGGACACAGATACGCAGTATTTT	CASGSRDTDTQYF
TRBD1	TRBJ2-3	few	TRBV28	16	TGTGCCAGCAGCCAGGAACGTCAGGGGGCAGCAGATACGCAGTATTTT	CASSQERQGAADTQYF
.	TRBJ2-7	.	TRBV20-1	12	TGCAGTGCTAGAGGAGGGTTCGGCGAGCAGTACTTC	CSARGGFGEQYF
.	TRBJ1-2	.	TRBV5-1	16	TGCGCCAGCAGCTTGGACAGCTTAAGAGGGATAAATGGCTACACCTTC	CASSLDSLRGINGYTF
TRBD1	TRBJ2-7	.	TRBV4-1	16	TGCGCCAGCAGCGCGATCCGAGACAGGGTTTCCTACGAGCAGTACTTC	CASSAIRDRVSYEQYF
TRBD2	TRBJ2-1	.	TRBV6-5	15	TGTGCCAGCAGTTACTCGGTCACTAGCGGGAGTCTCTTGTTCTTC	CASSYSVTSGSLLFF
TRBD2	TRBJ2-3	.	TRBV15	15	TGTGCCACCAGCAGAGTGCGGGAGGGCCACGATACGCAGTATTTT	CATSRVREGHDTQYF
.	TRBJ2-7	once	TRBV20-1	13	TGCAGTGTTCCAGGGACTGACTTCTACGAGCAGTACTTC	CSVPGTDFYEQYF
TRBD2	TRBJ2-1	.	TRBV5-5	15	TGTGCCAGCAGCTCCAGACTAGCGGGGGGGGATGAGCAGTTCTTC	CASSSRLAGGDEQFF
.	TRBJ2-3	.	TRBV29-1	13	TGCAGCTACCGGGGGTCCATAGGGGATACGCAGTATTTT	CSYRGSIGDTQYF
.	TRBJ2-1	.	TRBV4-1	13	TGCGCCAGCAGCCAAGGGACAAGAAATGAGCAGTTCTTC	CASSQGTRNEQFF
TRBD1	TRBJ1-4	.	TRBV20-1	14	TGCAGTGCTACCGACAGGGGAACTAATGAAAAACTGTTTTTT	CSATDRGTNEKLFF
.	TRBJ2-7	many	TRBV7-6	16	TGTGCCAGCAGCTTAGGCATGGGGGGGGCCGCCTACGAGCAGTACTTC	CASSLGMGGAAYEQYF
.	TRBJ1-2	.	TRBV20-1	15	TGCAGTGCCCAAGGACAGCAGCCTCCCAACTATGGCTACACCTTC	CSAQGQQPPNYGYTF
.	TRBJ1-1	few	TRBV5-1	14	TGCGCCAGCAGCACCCAGGGTGATGGCACTGAAGCTTTCTTT	CASSTQGDGTEAFF
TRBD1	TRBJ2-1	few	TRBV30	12	TGTGCCTGGGGACAGGATAACAATGAGCAGTTCTTC	CAWGQDNNEQFF
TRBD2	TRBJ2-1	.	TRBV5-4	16	TGTGCCAGCAGCTGGAGGGGCGGGAGGGCCTACAATGAGCAGTTCTTC	CASSWRGGRAYNEQFF
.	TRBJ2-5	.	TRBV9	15	TGTGCCAGCAGCGTAGCTTTTTCGGGAGCGGAGACCCAGTACTTC	CASSVAFSGAETQYF